This entry describes one T cell receptor beta chain. The antigen is undetermined. This entry comes from a study of beta chain features in type 1 diabetes. Overall study: Patients were similar to healthy donors in age and gender (as well as in cell yields). Overall study results and limits: Fewer insertions but more deletions were seen at VDJ junctions in type 1 diabetes patients. Patients' naive, central memory and Treg TCRB repertoires seemed closer to one another than those of healthy donors.

The CDR3 is made up of 17 amino acids. The germline V gene has CDR1 KGHSH and CDR2 LQKENI. V was pared by 0 bases and J by 0 bases, with 2 bases of the junction left unmatched. All of the isolated RNA was reverse transcribed, so expressed TCRB transcripts were sequenced. Assay: immunoSEQ multiplex PCR; the TCRdb copy retains only in-frame clones and omits some. This sample has 620,000 or so clones, with roughly a sixth found just once. The rearrangement joins TRBV18 to TRBJ1-6; 7 bases align to TRBD1. The receptor's source is a man in his late teens or twenties in good health. Sequenced sample: naive CD4+ T cells from blood. The CDR3 loop reads CASSPPGQTSYNSPLHF. CDR3 nucleotide sequence: TGTGCCAGCTCACCACCGGGACAGACCTCCTATAATTCACCCCTCCACTTT.